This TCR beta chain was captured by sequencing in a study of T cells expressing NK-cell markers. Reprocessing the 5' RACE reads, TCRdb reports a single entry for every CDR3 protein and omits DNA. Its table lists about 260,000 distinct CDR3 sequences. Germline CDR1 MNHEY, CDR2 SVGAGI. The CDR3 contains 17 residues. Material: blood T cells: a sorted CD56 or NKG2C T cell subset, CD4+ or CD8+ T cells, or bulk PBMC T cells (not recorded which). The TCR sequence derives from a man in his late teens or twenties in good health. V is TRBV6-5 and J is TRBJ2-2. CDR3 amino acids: CASSFKGQGSWTGELFF.